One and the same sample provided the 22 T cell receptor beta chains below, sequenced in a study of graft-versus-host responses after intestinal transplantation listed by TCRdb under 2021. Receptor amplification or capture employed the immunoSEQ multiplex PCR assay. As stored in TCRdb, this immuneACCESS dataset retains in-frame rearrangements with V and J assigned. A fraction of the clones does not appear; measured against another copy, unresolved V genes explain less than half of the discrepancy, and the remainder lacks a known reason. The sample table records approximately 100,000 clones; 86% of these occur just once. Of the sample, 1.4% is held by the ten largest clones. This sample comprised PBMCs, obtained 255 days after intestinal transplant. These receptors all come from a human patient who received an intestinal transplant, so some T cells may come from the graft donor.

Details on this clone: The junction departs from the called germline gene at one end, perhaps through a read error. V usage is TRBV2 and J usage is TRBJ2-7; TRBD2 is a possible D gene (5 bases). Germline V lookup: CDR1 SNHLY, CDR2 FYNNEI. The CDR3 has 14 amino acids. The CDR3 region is CASSEGLPFGEQYF. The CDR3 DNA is TGTGCCAGCAGCGAAGGACTCCCTTTTGGGGAGCAGTACTTC.

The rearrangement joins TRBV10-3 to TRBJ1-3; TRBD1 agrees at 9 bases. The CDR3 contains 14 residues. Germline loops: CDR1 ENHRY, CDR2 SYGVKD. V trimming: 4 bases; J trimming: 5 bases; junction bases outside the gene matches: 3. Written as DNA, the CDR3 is TGTGCCATCAGTGGGGACAGGGATCGAAACACCATATATTTT. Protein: CAISGDRDRNTIYF.

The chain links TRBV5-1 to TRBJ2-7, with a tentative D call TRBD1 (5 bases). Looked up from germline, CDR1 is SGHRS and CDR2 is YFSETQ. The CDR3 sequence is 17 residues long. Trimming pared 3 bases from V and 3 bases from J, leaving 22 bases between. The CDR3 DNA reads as TGCGCCAGCAGCTGGGGCTCGGGCGCCTTCCCCTACTACGAGCAGTACTTC. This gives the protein CASSWGSGAFPYYEQYF.

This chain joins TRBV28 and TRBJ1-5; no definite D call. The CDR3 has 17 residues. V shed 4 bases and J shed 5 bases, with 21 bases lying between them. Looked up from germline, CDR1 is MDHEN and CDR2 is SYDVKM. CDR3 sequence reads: CASSSTTLRRWDQPQHF. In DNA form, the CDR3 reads TGTGCCAGCAGTTCCACAACCTTGAGACGCTGGGATCAGCCCCAGCATTTT.

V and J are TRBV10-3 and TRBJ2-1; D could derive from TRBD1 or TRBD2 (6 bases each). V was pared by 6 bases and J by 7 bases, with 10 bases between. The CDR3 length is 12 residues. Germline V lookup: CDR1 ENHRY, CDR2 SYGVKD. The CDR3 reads CAIRSGANEQFF. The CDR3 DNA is TGTGCCATCAGGTCGGGGGCTAATGAGCAGTTCTTC.

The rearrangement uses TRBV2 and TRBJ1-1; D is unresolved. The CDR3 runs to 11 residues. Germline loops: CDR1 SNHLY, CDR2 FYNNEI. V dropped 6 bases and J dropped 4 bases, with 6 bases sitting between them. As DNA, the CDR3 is TGTGCCAGCAGGGTTCTCACTGAAGCTTTCTTT. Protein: CASRVLTEAFF.

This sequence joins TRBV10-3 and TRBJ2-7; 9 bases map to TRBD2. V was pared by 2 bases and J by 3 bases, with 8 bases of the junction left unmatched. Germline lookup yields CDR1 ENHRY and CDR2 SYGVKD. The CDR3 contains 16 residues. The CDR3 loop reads CAISEGGGRAVYEQYF. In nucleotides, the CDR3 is TGTGCCATCAGTGAGGGGGGCGGGAGGGCCGTCTACGAGCAGTACTTC.

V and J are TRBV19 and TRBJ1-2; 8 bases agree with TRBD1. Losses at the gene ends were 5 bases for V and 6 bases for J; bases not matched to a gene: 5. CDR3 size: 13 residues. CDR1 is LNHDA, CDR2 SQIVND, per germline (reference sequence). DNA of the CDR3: TGTGCCAGTAGTGTCCCAGGGGGCGATGGCTACACCTTC. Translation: CASSVPGGDGYTF. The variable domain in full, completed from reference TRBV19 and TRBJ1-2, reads DGGITQSPKYLFRKEGQNVTLSCEQNLNHDAMYWYRQDPGQGLRLIYYSQIVNDFQKGDIAEGYSVSREKKESFPLTVTSAQKNPTAFYLCASSVPGGDGYTFGSGTRLTVV.

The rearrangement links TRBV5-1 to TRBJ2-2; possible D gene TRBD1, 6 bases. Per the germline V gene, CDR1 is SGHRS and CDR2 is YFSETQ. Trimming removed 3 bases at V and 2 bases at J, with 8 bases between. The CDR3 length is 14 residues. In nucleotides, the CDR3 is TGCGCCAGCAGCTCACAGGGTAACACCGGGGAGCTGTTTTTT. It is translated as CASSSQGNTGELFF.

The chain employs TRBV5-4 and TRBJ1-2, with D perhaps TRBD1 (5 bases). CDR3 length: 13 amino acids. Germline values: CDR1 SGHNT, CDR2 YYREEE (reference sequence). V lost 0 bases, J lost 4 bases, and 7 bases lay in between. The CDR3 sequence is CASSLEGAYGYTF. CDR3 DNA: TGTGCCAGCAGCTTGGAAGGGGCCTATGGCTACACCTTC.

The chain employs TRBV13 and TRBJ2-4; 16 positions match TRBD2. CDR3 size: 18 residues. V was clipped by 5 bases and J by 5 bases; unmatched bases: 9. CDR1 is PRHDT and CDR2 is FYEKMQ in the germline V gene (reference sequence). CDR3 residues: CASSAGLAGGPIQNIQYF. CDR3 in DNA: TGTGCCAGCAGCGCGGGACTAGCGGGGGGGCCCATCCAAAACATTCAGTACTTC.

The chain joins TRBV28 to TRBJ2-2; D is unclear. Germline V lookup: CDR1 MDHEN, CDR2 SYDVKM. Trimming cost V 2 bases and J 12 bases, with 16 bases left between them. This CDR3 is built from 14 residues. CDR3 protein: CASSLVDPLSQLFF. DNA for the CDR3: TGTGCCAGCAGTTTAGTCGACCCCCTGTCGCAGCTGTTTTTT.

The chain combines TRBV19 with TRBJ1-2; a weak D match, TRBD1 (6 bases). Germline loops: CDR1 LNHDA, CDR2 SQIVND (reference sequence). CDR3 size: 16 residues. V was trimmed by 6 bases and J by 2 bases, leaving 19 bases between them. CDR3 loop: CASRIPIQGLNYGYTF. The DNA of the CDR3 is TGTGCCAGTAGGATCCCTATACAGGGATTGAACTATGGCTACACCTTC.

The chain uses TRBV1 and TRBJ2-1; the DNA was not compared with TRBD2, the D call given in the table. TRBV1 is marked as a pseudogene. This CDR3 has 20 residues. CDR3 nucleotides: TGCACCAGCAGCCAAAGCTTAGCGGAAGGAAGGCCTTCCCACGGCAATGAGCAGTTCTTC. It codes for CTSSQSLAEGRPSHGNEQFF.

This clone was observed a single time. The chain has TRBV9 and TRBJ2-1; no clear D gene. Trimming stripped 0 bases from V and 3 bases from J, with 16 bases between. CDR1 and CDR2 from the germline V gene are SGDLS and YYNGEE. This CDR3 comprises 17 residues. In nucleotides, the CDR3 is TGTGCCAGCAGCGTAGCTCCGGGCGGCAGTAACTACAATGAGCAGTTCTTC. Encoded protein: CASSVAPGGSNYNEQFF.

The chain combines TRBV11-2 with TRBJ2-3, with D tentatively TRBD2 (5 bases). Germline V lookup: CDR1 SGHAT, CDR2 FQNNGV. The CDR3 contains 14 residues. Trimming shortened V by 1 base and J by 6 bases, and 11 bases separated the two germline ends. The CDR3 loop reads CASSLVYGGDTQYF. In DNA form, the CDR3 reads TGTGCCAGCAGCTTAGTTTACGGCGGGGATACGCAGTATTTT.

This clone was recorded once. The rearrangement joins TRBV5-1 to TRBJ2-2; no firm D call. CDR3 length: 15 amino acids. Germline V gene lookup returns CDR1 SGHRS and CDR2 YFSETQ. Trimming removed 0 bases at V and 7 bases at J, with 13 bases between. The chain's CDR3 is CASSLASMIGGELFF. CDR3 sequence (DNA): TGCGCCAGCAGCTTGGCCTCTATGATTGGCGGGGAGCTGTTTTTT.

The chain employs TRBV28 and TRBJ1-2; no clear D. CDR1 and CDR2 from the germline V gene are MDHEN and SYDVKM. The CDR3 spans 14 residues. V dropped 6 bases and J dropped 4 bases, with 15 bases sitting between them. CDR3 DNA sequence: TGTGCCAGCAGCTCCCGTAGGGAATCCTATGGCTACACCTTC. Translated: CASSSRRESYGYTF.

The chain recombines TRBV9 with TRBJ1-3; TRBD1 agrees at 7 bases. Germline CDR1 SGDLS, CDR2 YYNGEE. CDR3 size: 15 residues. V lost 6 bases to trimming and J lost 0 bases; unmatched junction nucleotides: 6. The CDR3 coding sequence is TGTGCCAGCAACAGGGGCCCGAGCTCTGGAAACACCATATATTTT. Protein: CASNRGPSSGNTIYF. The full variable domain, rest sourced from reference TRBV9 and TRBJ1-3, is DSGVTQTPKHLITATGQRVTLRCSPRSGDLSVYWYQQSLDQGLQFLIQYYNGEERAKGNILERFSAQQFPDLHSELNLSSLELGDSALYFCASNRGPSSGNTIYFGEGSWLTVV.

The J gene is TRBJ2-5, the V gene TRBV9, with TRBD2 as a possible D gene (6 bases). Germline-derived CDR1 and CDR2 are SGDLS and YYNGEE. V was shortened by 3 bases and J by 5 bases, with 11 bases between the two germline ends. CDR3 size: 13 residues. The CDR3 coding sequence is TGTGCCAGCAGCGAACGACTAGAGGAGACCCAGTACTTC. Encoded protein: CASSERLEETQYF. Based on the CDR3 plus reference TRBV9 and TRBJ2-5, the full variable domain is DSGVTQTPKHLITATGQRVTLRCSPRSGDLSVYWYQQSLDQGLQFLIQYYNGEERAKGNILERFSAQQFPDLHSELNLSSLELGDSALYFCASSERLEETQYFGPGTRLLVL.

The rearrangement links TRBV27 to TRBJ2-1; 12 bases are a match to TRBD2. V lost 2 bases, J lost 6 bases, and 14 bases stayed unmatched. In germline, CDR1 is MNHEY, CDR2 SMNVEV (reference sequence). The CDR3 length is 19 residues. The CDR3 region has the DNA TGTGCCAGCAGTTTACCCCCGTCCCAACTAGCGGGAGGTCTCAATGAGCAGTTCTTC. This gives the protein CASSLPPSQLAGGLNEQFF.

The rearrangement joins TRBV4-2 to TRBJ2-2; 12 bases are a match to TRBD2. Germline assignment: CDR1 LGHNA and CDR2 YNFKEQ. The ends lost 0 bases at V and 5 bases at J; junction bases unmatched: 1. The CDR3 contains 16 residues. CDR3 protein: CASSQELAGGTGELFF. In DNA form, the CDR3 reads TGTGCCAGCAGCCAAGAACTAGCGGGAGGAACCGGGGAGCTGTTTTTT.